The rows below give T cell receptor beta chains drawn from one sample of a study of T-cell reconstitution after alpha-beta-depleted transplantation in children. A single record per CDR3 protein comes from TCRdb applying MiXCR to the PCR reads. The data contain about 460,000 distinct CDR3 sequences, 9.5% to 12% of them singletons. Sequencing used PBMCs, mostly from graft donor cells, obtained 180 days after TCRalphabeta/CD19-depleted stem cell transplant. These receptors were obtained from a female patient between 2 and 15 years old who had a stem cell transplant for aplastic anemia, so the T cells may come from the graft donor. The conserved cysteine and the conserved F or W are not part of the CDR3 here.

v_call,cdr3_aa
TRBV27,ASSPGLAGVEDTQY
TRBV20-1,SAPSGGAETQY
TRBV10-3,AISEIGAGNYGYT
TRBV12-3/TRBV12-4,ASRVAVTEAF
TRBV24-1,ATSDSFSPVEF
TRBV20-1,SARDVRGRGEKLF
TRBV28,ASSLILGETQY
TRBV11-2,ASSLEFSPSTGTDTQY
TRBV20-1,SAAHTLAKNIQY
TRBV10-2,ASQINRGRGEEKLF
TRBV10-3,AISESGGRDEQY
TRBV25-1,ASSGFSGDTQY
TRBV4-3,ASSQDRIGSYNEQF
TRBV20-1,SAPASLLDGYT
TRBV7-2,ASSLRQGANQPQH
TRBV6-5,ASSYTPTGQETQY
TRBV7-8,ASSLFVSGIPSTDTQY
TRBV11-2,ASSPRPGRGSGANVLT